The rows below give T cell receptor beta chains drawn from one sample of a study of blood T cell repertoires in COVID-19. The data were produced by immunoSEQ multiplex PCR, yet TCRdb's version contains in-frame clones alone and is incomplete. The sample holds some 250,000 clones; 86% are singletons and the top ten take about an eighth. Input material: peripheral blood. These receptors were collected from a woman between 25 and 40 years old with COVID-19, enrolled during active disease. CDR3s include the opening cysteine and the closing phenylalanine or tryptophan. Fields, in order: D gene, V gene, CDR3 protein. The D gene is left open where the match is weak.

TRBD1 TRBV3-1/TRBV3-2 CASSQGSGQGNQPQHF
. TRBV24-1 CATSAGANTGELFF
TRBD1 TRBV9 CASSVTGVGSTDTQYF
. TRBV11-2 CASSPGLLSYEQYF
. TRBV10-2 CASTREGLNTEAFF
. TRBV6-6 CASSPTRGRTGELFF
TRBD1 TRBV5-1 CASTYSTGVETQYF
. TRBV4-1 CASSQPRGGMSYGYTF
. TRBV28 CASRLAQPYGYTF
. TRBV3-1/TRBV3-2 CASSRYRSSGNTIYF
TRBD1 TRBV28 CASSPNDRGGNQPQHF
. TRBV5-1 CASSLGVFTGPATNEKLFF
TRBD2 TRBV27 CASSSTKLARAYEQYF
TRBD2 TRBV2 CASSALLAGVGETQYF
. TRBV21-1 CASEFGRASYNEQFF
TRBD2 TRBV9 CASSGRLASDTQYF
. TRBV29-1 CSVLGQMNTEAFF
. TRBV6-5 CASSYQGIPTYEQYF
TRBD1 TRBV3-1/TRBV3-2 CASSQAGGFSTEAFF
TRBD2 TRBV6-6 CASIGGGSSTDTQYF
. TRBV25-1 CASSSWTAQAGNTIYF
. TRBV5-1 CASTQSDTGNTEAFF
. TRBV6-5 CASSTPTPSGNTIYF
. TRBV28 CAAKINEKLFF
. TRBV18 CASSPPRGNYGYTF
. TRBV29-1 CSVGLPTGPPGEQYF
TRBD1 TRBV27 CATQNTGGEKLFF
. TRBV28 CASSLGPPTSGQYF
. TRBV9 CASSVGGTNYGYTF
. TRBV21-1 CASSNGGQGGTQYF
TRBD1 TRBV18 CASSPGQEMYEQYF
. TRBV11-2 CASSLLRGGSYGYTF
. TRBV6-5 CASRTGGQLNEKLFF
TRBD2 TRBV5-4 CASSLAPGLGVTGELFF
. TRBV3-1/TRBV3-2 CASSTQGYNSPLHF
TRBD1 TRBV5-1 CASSPGQGTRTEAFF
TRBD1 TRBV9 CASRTGNNEQFF
. TRBV5-4 CASSDWGGSYEQYF
. TRBV28 CASRSGLRTYEQYF
TRBD2 TRBV5-5 CASSFIAGVSTDTQYF
. TRBV15 CATSRAAVPYEQYF
TRBD2 TRBV6-4 CASASGANTGELFF
. TRBV6-5 CASRRPGMVIQPQHF
. TRBV9 CASSLLSGASTGELFF
. TRBV7-9 CASSLKDGSPTYEQYF
TRBD2 TRBV5-4 CASGYGSSGVTDTQYF
. TRBV29-1 CSVEELFGSNEKLFF